This T cell receptor beta chain was captured in a study of CXCR3-negative and CXCR3-positive naive CD8 T cells. Whole-study results and caveats: CXCR3-positive naive cells carried more hydrophobic TRB CDR3s than CXCR3-negative ones. The study inferred TCR strength from TRB CDR3 properties and found comparable surface CD5 between naive subsets.

All TRB cDNA libraries came from 5' RACE performed with UMI labels. For each CDR3 protein, TCRdb gives one entry from its re-call of the 5' RACE reads, without DNA. This table holds about 60,000 distinct CDR3 sequences. Concerning this clonotype: Its specificity is not known.

The material sequenced was naive CXCR3+ CD8+ T cells from blood. Subset defined: CD45RO-CCR7+CD27+CD95- naive CD8+ T cells expressing CXCR3 (TNR3+). The sequence was collected from a human donor in good health. Some clones in this sample may be carry-over from other donors' samples.

CDR3 region: CASSGRGRNTEAFF. The J gene is TRBJ1-1, the V gene TRBV6-6; absent DNA, TCRdb's TRBD1 call cannot be checked. Germline V gene sequence: CDR1 MNHNY, CDR2 SVGAGI (reference sequence). The CDR3 runs 14 residues.